This TCR beta chain was observed in a study of blood T cell repertoires in COVID-19. Assay: immunoSEQ multiplex PCR; the TCRdb copy retains only in-frame clones and omits some. The sample records 70,000 or so clones, 86% being singletons. Trimming took 3 bases from V and 0 from J, leaving 9 bases between them. Germline V gives CDR1 SEHNR, CDR2 FQNEAQ (reference sequence). The CDR3 length is 15 residues. Sequenced material: peripheral blood. The origin of this receptor is a man aged 40-55 years with COVID-19, enrolled during active disease. The genes are TRBV7-9 and TRBJ1-3; the D is unclear. The CDR3 coding sequence is TGTGCCAGCAGCTTGTTAGGAGTCTCTGGAAACACCATATATTTT. It specifies CASSLLGVSGNTIYF.